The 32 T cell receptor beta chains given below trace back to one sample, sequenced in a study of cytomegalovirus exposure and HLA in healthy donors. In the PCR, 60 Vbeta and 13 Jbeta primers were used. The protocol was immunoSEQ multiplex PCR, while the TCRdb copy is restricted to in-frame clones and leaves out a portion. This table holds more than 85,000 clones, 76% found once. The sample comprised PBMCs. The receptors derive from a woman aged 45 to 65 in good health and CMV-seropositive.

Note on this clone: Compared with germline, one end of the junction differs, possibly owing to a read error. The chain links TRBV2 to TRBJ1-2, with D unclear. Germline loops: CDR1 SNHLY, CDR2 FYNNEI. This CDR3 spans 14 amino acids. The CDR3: CAGSELGRDYGYTF. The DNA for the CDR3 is TGTGCCGGCAGTGAACTGGGGAGGGACTATGGCTACACCTTC.

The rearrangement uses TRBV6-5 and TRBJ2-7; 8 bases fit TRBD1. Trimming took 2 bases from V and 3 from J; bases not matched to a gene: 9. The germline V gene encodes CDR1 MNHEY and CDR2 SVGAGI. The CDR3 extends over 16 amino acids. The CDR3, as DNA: TGTGCCAGCAGTTACCAGTGGCAGGGGGCGATCTACGAGCAGTACTTC. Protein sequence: CASSYQWQGAIYEQYF.

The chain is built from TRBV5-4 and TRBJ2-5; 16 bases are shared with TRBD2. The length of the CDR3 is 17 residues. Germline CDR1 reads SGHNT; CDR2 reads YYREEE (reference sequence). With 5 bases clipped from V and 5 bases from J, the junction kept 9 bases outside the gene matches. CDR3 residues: CASRSPGLAGGPETQYF. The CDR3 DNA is TGTGCCAGCAGAAGTCCGGGACTAGCGGGAGGGCCTGAGACCCAGTACTTC. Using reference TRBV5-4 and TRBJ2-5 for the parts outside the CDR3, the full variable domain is ETGVTQSPTHLIKTRGQQVTLRCSSQSGHNTVSWYQQALGQGPQFIFQYYREEENGRGNFPPRFSGLQFPNYSSELNVNALELDDSALYLCASRSPGLAGGPETQYFGPGTRLLVL.

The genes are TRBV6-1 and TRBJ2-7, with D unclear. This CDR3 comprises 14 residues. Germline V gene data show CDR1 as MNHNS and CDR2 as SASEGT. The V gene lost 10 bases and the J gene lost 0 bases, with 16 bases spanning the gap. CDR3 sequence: CAILLGGTSYEQYF. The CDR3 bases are TGTGCCATCTTGTTAGGCGGCACCTCCTACGAGCAGTACTTC.

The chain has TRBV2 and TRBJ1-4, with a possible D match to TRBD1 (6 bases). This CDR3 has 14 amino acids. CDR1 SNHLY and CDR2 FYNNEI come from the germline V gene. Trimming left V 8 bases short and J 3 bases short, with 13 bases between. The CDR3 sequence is CASFPDRPNEKLFF. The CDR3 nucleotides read TGTGCCAGCTTTCCCGACAGGCCTAATGAAAAACTGTTTTTT.

In DNA form, the CDR3 reads TGTGCCAGCAGCGTAGAACCAGCGGGAGACCGTAATGAGCAGTTCTTC. It codes for CASSVEPAGDRNEQFF. The genes are TRBV21-1 and TRBJ2-1; TRBD2, the table's D call, was not compared with the DNA. TRBV21-1 is a pseudogene segment. This CDR3 is 16 amino acids long.

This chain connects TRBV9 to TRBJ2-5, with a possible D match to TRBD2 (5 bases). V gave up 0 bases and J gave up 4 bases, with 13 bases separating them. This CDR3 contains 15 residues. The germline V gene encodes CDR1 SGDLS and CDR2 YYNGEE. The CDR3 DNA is TGTGCCAGCAGCGTAGGGGGTGGGAGAGGAGAGACCCAGTACTTC. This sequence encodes CASSVGGGRGETQYF.

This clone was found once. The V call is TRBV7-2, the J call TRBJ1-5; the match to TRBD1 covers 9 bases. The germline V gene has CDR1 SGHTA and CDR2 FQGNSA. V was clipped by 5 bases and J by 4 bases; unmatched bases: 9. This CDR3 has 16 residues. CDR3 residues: CASSARNRGRNQPQHF. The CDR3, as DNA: TGTGCCAGCAGCGCCCGGAACAGGGGGCGGAATCAGCCCCAGCATTTT.

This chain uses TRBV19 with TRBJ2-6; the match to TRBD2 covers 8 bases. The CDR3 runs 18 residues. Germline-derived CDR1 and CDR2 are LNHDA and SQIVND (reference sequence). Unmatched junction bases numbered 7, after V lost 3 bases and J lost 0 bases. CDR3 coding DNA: TGTGCCAGTAGTATCCAAGCGGGAGCCGTCTCTGGGGCCAACGTCCTGACTTTC. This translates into CASSIQAGAVSGANVLTF.

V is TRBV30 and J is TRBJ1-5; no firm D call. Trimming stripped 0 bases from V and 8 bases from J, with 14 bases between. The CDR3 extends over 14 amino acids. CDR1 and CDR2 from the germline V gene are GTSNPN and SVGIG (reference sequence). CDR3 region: CAWSVAAAGKPQHF. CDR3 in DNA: TGTGCCTGGAGTGTGGCAGCCGCCGGGAAGCCCCAGCATTTT.

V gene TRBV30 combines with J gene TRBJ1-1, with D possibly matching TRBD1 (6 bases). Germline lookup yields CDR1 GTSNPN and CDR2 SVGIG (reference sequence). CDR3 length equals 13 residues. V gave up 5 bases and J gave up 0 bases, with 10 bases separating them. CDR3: CAWVTGMNTEAFF. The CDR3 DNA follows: TGTGCCTGGGTTACAGGGATGAACACTGAAGCTTTCTTT.

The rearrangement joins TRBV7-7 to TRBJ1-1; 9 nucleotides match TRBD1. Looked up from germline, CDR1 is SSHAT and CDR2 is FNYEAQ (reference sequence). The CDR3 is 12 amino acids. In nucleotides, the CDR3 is TGTGATAGCCGGGACAGGGACACTGAAGCTTTCTTT. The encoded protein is CDSRDRDTEAFF.

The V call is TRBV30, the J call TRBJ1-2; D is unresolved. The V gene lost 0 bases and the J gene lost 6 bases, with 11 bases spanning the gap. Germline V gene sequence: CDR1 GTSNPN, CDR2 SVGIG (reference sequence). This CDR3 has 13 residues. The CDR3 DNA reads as TGTGCCTGGAGTGTAGGTCGGAGGGATGGCTACACCTTC. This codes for CAWSVGRRDGYTF.

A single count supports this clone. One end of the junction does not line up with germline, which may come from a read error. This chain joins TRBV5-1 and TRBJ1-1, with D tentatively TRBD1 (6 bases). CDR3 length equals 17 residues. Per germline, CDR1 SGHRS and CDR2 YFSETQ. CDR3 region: CASSSRPYSRQEIATYF. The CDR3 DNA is TGCGCCAGCAGCTCCAGACCGTATTCTCGACAGGAGATAGCGACTTACTTT.

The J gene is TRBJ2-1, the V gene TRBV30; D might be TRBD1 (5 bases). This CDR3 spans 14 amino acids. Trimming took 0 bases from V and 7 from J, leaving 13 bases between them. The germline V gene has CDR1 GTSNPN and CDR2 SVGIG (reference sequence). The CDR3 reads CAWSVENRNNEQFF. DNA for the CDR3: TGTGCCTGGAGTGTCGAGAACAGGAATAATGAGCAGTTCTTC.

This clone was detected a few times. In nucleotides, the CDR3 is TGTGCCAGCAGCTTGGGGGACAGGGGAGCAGAGACCCAGTACTTC. Protein: CASSLGDRGAETQYF. V and J are TRBV5-4 and TRBJ2-5, with 10 bases lining up with TRBD1. Looked up from germline, CDR1 is SGHNT and CDR2 is YYREEE (reference sequence). CDR3 length: 15 residues. Trimming at V came to 0 bases and at J to 4 bases, leaving 3 bases not matched to a gene.

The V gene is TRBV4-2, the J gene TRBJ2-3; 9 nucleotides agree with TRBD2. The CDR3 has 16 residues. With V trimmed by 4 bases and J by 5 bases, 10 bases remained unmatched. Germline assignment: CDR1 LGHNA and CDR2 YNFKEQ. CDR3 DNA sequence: TGTGCCAGCAGCCCCCAAGCGGGGGGACGCGGAGATACGCAGTATTTT. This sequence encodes CASSPQAGGRGDTQYF.

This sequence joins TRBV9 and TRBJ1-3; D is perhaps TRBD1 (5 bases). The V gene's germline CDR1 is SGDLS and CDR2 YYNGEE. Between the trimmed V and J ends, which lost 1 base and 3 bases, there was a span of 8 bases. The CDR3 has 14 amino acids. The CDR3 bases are TGTGCCAGCAGCGTACTAGGGGTTGGAAACACCATATATTTT. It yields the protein CASSVLGVGNTIYF. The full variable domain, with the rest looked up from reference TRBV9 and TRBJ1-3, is DSGVTQTPKHLITATGQRVTLRCSPRSGDLSVYWYQQSLDQGLQFLIQYYNGEERAKGNILERFSAQQFPDLHSELNLSSLELGDSALYFCASSVLGVGNTIYFGEGSWLTVV.

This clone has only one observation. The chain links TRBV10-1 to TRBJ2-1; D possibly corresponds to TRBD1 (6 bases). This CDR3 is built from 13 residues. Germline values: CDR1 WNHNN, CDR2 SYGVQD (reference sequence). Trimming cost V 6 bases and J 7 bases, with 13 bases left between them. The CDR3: CASSRDIDNEQFF. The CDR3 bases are TGCGCCAGCAGCCGGGACATCGATAATGAGCAGTTCTTC.

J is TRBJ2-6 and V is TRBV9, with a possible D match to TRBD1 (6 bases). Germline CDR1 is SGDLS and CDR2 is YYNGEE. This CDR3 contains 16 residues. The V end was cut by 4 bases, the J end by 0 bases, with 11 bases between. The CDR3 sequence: CASSFQGSSGANVLTF. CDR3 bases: TGTGCCAGCAGCTTCCAGGGGAGCTCTGGGGCCAACGTCCTGACTTTC.

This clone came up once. CDR3 residues: CASSLTPYRENFGNTIYF. The CDR3 DNA sequence: TGCGCCAGCAGCTTGACCCCTTACAGGGAGAACTTTGGAAACACCATATATTTT. This chain uses TRBV5-1 with TRBJ1-3; D might be TRBD1 (6 bases). The V gene's germline CDR1 is SGHRS and CDR2 YFSETQ. V was shortened by 1 base and J by 3 bases, with 20 bases between the two germline ends. This CDR3 has 18 amino acids.

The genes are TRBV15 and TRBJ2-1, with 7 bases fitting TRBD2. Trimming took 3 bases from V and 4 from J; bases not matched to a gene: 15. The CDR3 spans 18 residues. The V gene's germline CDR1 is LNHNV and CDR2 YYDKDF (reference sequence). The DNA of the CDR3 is TGTGCCACCAGCAGGCCTGAGGGCGGGAGCTCTCGATACAATGAGCAGTTCTTC. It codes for CATSRPEGGSSRYNEQFF.

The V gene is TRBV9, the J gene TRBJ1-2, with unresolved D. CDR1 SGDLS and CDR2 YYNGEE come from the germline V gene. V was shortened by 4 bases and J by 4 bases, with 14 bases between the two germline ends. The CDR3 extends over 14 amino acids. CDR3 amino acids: CASSPKLSGYGYTF. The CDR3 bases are TGTGCCAGCAGCCCGAAACTCTCGGGCTATGGCTACACCTTC. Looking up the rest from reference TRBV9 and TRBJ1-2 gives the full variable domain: DSGVTQTPKHLITATGQRVTLRCSPRSGDLSVYWYQQSLDQGLQFLIQYYNGEERAKGNILERFSAQQFPDLHSELNLSSLELGDSALYFCASSPKLSGYGYTFGSGTRLTVV.

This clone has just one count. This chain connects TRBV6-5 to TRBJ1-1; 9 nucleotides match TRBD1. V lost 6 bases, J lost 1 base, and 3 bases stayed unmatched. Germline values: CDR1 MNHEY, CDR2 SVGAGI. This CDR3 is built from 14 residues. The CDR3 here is CASRDRGGNTEAFF. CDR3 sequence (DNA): TGTGCCAGCAGGGACAGGGGCGGGAACACTGAAGCTTTCTTT.

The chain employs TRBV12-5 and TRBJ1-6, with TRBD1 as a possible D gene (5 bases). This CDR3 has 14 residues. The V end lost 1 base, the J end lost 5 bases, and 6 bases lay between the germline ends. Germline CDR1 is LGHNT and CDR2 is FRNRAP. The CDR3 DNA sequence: TGTGCTAGTGGTTTGGGGGGGGATAATTCACCCCTCCACTTT. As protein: CASGLGGDNSPLHF.

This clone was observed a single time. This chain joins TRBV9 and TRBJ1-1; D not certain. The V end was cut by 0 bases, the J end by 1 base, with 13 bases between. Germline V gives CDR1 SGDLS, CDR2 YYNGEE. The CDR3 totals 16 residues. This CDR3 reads CASSVGTSATNTEAFF. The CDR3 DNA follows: TGTGCCAGCAGCGTAGGGACTTCAGCAACGAACACTGAAGCTTTCTTT.

CDR3 sequence (DNA): TGTGCTAGTGGTTGGGCTTCCTACGAGCAGTACTTC. Translation gives CASGWASYEQYF. The V gene is TRBV12-5, the J gene TRBJ2-7; no firm D call. The germline V gene has CDR1 LGHNT and CDR2 FRNRAP. Trimming shortened V by 4 bases and J by 1 base, and 5 bases separated the two germline ends. The CDR3 is 12 residues long.

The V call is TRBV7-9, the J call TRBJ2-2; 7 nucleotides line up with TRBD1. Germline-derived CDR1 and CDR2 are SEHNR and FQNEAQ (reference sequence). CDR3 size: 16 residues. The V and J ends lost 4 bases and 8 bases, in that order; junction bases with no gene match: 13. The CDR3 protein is CASSYGTVEGVGELFF. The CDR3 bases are TGTGCCAGCAGCTACGGGACAGTCGAAGGAGTAGGGGAGCTGTTTTTT.

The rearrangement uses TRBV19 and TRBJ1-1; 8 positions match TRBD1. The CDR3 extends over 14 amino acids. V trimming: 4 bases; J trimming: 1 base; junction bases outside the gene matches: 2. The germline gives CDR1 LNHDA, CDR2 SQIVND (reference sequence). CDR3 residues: CASSKDRANTEAFF. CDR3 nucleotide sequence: TGTGCCAGTAGTAAGGACAGGGCGAACACTGAAGCTTTCTTT.

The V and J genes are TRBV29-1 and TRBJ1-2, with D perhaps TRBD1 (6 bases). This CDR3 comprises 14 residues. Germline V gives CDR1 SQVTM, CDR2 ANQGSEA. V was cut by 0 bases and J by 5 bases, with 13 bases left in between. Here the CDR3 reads CSVEEGAETYGYTF. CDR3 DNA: TGCAGCGTTGAAGAGGGGGCAGAGACGTATGGCTACACCTTC.

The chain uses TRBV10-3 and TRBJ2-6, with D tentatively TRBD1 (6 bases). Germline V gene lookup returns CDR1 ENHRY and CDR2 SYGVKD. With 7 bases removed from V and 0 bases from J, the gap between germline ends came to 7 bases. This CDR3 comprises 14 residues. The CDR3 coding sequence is TGTGCCATCAAGGGGGACTCTGGGGCCAACGTCCTGACTTTC. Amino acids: CAIKGDSGANVLTF.

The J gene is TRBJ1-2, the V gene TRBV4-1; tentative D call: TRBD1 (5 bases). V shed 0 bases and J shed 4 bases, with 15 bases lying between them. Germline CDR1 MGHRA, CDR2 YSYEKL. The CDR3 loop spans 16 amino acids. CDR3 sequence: CASSQDAGGDGYGYTF. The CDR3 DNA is TGCGCCAGCAGCCAAGATGCGGGGGGGGATGGCTATGGCTACACCTTC.